What follows is one TCR beta chain and its context. These data come from a study of human CD8 memory T cell subsets. Preparation of the TCR beta libraries relied on UMI-labeled 5' RACE. TCRdb reprocessed the 5' RACE reads; each CDR3 protein has one entry and no DNA is given. This sample's clone table lists some 10,000 distinct CDR3 sequences. The CDR3 consists of 13 residues. Germline CDR1 is SGDLS and CDR2 is YYNGEE. Stem-like memory CD8+ T cells (TSTEM) were CCR7+ PD-1- TIGIT-. The TCR comes from a human donor in good health. Input material: CD8+ stem-like memory T cells (TSCM and TCM) sorted from PBMCs. Subset in this sample: stem-like memory CD8 T cells (TSTEM), CCR7+ PD-1- TIGIT-. The chain recombines TRBV9 with TRBJ2-3. This CDR3 is CASSSWGTDTQYF.